This note documents a single TCR beta chain sequence. This entry is derived from a study of blood T cell repertoires in COVID-19. Overall study: There were acute and convalescent COVID-19 samples, and they came from the United States, Italy and Spain. PBMCs, B-cell-depleted T cells, or T cells provided the cDNA or gDNA that made up the material.

In the original analysis: It was from reference gene primer amplification that nucleated cell counts were estimated. Data came from immunoSEQ multiplex PCR; TCRdb stores just in-frame clones and leaves some out. V and J calls and clone size come straight from that table; D and trimming were deduced from the DNA. The table includes approximately 160,000 clones, approximately 84% detected once. Germline V CDR1 and CDR2: MNHEY, SVGAGI. Trimming took off 2 bases at V and 6 bases at J, with 11 bases between the two ends. CDR3 length equals 15 residues. Seattle participants joined during active infection and were tracked over time.

The sequence came from a woman aged 55-69 years with COVID-19, enrolled during active disease. This chain links TRBV6-5 with TRBJ1-6; D may be TRBD1 (6 bases). The sequencing sample was made of peripheral blood. The CDR3 DNA reads as TGTGCCAGCAGTTACCGGGGGGACATTAATTCACCCCTCCACTTT. This gives the protein CASSYRGDINSPLHF.